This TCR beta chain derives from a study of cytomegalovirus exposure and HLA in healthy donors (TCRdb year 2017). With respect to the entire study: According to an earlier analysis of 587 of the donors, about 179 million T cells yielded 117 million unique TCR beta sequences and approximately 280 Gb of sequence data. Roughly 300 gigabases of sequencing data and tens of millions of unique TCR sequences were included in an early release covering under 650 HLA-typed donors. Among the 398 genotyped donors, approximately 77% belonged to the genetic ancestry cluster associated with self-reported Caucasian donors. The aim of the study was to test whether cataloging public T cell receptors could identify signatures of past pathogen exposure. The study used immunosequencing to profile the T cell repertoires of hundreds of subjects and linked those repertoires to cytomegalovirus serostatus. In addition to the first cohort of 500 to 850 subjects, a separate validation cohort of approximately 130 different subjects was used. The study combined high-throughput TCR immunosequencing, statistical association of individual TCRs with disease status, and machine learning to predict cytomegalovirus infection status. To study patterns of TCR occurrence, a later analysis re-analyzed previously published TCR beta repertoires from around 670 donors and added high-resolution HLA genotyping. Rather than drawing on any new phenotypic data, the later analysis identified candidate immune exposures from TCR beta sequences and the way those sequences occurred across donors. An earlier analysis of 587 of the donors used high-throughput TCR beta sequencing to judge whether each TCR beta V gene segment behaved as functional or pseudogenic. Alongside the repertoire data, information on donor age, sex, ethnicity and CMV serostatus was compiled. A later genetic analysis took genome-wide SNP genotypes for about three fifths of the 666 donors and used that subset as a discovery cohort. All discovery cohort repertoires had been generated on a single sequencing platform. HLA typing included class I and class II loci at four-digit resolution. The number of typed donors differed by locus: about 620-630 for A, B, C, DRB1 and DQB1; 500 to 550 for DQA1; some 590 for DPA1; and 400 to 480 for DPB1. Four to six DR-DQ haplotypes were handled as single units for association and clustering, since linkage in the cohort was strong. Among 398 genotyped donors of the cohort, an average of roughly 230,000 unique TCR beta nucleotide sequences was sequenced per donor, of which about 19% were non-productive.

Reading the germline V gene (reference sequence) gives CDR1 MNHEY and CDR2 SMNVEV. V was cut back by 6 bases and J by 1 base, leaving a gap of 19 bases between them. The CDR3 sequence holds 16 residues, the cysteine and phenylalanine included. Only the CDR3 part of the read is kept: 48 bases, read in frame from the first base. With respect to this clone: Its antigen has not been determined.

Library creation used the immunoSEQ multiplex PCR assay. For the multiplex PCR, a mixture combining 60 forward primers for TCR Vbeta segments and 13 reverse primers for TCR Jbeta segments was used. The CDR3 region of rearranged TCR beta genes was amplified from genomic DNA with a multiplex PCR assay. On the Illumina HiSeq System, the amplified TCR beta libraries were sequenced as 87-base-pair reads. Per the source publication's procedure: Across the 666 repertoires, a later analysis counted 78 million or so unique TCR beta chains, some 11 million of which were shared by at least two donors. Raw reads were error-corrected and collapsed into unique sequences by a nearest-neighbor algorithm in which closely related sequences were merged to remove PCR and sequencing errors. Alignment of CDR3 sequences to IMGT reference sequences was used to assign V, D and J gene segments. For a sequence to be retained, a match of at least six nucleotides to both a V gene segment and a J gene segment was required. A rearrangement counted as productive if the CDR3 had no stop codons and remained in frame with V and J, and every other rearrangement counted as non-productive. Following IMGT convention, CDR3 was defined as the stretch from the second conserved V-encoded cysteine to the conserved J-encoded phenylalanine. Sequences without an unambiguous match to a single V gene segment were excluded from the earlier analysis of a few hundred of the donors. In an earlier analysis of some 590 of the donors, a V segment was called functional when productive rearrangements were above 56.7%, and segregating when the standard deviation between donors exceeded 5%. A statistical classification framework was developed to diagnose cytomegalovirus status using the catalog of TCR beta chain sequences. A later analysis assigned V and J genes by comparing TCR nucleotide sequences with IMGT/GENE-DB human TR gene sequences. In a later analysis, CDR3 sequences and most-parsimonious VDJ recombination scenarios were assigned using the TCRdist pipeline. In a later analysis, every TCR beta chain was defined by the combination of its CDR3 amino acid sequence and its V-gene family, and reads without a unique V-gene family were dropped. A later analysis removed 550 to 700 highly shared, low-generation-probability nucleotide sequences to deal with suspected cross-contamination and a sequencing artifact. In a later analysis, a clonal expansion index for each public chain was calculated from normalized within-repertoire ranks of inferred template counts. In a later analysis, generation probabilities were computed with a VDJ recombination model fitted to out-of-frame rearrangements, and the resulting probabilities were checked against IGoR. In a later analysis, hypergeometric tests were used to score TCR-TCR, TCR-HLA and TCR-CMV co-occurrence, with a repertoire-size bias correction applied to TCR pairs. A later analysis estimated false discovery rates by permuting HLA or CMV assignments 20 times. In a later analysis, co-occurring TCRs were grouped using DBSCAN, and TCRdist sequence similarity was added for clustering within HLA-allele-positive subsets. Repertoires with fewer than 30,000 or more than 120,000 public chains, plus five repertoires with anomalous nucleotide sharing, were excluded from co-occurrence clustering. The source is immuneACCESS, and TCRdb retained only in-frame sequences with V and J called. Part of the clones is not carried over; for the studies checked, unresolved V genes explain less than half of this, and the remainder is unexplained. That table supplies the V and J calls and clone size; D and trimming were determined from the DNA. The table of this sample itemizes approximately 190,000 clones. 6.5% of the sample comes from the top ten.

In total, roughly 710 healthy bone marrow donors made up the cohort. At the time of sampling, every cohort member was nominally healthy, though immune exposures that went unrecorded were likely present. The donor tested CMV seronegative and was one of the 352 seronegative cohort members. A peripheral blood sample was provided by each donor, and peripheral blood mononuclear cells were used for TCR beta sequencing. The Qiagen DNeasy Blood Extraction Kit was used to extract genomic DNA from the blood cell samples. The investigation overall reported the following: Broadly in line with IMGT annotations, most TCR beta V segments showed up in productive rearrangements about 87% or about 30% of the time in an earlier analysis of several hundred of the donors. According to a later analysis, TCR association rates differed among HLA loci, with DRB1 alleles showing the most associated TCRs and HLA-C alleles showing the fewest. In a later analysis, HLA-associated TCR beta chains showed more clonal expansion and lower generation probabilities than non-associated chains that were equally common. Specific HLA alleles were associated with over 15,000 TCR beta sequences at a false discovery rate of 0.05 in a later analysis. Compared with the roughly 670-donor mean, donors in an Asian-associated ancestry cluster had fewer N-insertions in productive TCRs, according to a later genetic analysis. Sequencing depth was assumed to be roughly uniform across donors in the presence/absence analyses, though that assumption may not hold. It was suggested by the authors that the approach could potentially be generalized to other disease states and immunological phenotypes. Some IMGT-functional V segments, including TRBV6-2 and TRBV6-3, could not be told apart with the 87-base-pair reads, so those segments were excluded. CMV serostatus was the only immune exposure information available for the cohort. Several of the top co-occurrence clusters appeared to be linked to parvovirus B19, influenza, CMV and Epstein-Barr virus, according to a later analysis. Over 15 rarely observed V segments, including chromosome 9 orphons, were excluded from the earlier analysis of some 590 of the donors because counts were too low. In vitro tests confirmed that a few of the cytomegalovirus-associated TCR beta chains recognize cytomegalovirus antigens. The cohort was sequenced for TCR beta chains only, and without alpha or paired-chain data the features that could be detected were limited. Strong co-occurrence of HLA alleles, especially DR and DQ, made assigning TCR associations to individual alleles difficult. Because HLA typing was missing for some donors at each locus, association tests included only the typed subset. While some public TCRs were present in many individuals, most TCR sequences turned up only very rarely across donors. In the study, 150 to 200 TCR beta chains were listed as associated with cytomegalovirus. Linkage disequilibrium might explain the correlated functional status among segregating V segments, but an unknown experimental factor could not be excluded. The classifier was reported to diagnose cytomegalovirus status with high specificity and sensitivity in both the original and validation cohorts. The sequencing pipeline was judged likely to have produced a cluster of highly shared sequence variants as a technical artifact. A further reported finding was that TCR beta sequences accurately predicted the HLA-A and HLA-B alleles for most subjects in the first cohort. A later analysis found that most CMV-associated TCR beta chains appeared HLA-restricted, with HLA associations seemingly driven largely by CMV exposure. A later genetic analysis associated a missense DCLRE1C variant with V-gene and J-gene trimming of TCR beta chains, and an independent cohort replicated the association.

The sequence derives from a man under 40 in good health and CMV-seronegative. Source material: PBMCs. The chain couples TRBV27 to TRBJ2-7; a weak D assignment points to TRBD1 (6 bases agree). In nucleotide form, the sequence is TGTGCCAGCAGCTTCGGGGCGTACAGGGCATCCTACGAGCAGTACTTC. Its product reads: CASSFGAYRASYEQYF.